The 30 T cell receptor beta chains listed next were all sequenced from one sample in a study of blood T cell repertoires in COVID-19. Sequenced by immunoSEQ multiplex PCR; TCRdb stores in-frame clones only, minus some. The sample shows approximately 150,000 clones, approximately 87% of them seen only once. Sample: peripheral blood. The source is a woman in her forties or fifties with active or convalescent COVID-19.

The CDR3 here is CASSQRGNNQPQHF. For the CDR3, the DNA is TGTGCCAGCTCACAAAGGGGTAACAATCAGCCCCAGCATTTT. The J gene is TRBJ1-5, the V gene TRBV18; TRBD1 might be the D (5 bases). The CDR3 extends over 14 amino acids. Germline lookup yields CDR1 KGHSH and CDR2 LQKENI. The V end lost 4 bases, the J end lost 3 bases, and 10 bases lay between the germline ends.

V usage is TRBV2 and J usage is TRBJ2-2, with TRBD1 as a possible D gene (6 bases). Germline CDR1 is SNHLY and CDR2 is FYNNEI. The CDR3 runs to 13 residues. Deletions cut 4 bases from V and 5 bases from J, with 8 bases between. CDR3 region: CASSVQGTGELFF. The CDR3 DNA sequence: TGTGCCAGCAGTGTACAGGGAACCGGGGAGCTGTTTTTT.

For the CDR3, the DNA is TGCGCCAGCAGCTTGGACAGGGCCAGCACAGATACGCAGTATTTT. This gives the protein CASSLDRASTDTQYF. V is TRBV5-1 and J is TRBJ2-3; perhaps TRBD1 as D (6 bases). Per the germline V gene, CDR1 is SGHRS and CDR2 is YFSETQ. This CDR3 contains 15 residues. V was clipped by 0 bases and J by 0 bases, with 8 bases between them.

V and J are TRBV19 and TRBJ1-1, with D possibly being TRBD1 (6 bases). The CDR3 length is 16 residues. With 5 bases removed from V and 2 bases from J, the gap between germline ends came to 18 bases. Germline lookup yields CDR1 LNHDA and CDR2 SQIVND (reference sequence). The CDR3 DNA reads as TGTGCCAGTAGTTTGCAGGACAGTCTTGCTAACACTGAAGCTTTCTTT. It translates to CASSLQDSLANTEAFF.

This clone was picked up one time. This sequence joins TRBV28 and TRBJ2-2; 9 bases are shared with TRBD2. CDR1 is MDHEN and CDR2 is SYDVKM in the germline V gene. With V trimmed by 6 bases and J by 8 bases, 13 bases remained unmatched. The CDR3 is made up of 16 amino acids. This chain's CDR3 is CASRSLAGGPRGELFF. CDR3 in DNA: TGTGCCAGCAGATCTTTGGCGGGAGGGCCCCGGGGGGAGCTGTTTTTT.

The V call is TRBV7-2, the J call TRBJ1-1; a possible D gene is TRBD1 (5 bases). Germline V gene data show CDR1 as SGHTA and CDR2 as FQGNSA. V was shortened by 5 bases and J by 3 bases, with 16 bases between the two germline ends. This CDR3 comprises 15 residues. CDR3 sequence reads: CASSPFPGGHTEAFF. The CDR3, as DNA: TGTGCCAGCAGCCCATTCCCGGGGGGACACACTGAAGCTTTCTTT.

CDR3 sequence (DNA): TGTGCCACCAGTGATTTGCCTCGGACAGGATACACAGATACGCAGTATTTT. Amino acids: CATSDLPRTGYTDTQYF. The genes are TRBV24-1 and TRBJ2-3; 7 bases match TRBD1. Germline lookup yields CDR1 KGHDR and CDR2 SFDVKD. Trimming at V came to 0 bases and at J to 2 bases, leaving 7 bases not matched to a gene. This CDR3 has 17 residues.

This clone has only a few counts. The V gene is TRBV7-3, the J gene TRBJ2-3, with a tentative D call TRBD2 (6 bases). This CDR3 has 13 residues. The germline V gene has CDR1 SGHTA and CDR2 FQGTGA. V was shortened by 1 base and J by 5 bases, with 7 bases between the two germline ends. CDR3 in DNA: TGTGCCAGCAGCTTAATGGAGGGAGATACGCAGTATTTT. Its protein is CASSLMEGDTQYF.

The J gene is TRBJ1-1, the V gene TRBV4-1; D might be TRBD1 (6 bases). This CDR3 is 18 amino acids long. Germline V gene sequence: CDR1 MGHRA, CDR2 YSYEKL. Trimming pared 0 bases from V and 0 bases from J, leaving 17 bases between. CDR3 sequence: CASSQDWAPTGLNTEAFF. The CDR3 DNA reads TGCGCCAGCAGCCAAGATTGGGCCCCCACAGGGCTGAACACTGAAGCTTTCTTT.

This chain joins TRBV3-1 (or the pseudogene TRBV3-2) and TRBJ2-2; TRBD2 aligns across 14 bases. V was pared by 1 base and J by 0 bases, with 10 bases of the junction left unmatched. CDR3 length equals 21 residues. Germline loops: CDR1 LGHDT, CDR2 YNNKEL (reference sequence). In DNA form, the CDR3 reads TGTGCCAGCAGCCAAGTTTCCGAAGTGACTAGCGGGGGGGCGAACACCGGGGAGCTGTTTTTT. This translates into CASSQVSEVTSGGANTGELFF.

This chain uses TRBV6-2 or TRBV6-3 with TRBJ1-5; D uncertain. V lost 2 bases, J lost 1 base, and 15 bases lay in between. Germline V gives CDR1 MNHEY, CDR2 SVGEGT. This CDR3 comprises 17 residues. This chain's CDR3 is CASSYPGRMGSNQPQHF. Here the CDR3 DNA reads TGTGCCAGCAGTTACCCAGGCCGGATGGGCAGCAATCAGCCCCAGCATTTT.

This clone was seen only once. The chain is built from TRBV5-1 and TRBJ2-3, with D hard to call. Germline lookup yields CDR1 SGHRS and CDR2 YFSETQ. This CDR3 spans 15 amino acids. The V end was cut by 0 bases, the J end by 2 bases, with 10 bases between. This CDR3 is CASSLEAVTTDTQYF. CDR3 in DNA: TGCGCCAGCAGCTTGGAGGCGGTGACCACAGATACGCAGTATTTT.

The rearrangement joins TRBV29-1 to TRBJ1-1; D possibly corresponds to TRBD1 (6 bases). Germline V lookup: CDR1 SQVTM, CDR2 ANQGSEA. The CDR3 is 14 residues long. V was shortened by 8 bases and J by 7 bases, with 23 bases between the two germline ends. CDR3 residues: CSFWTETRPLEAFF. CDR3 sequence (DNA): TGCAGCTTCTGGACAGAAACTAGACCTCTTGAAGCTTTCTTT.

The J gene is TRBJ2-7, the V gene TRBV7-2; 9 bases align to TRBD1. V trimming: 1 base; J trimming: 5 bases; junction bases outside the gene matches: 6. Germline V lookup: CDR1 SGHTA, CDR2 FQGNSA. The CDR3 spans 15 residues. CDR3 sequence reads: CASSLVGTGYNEQYF. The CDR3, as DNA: TGTGCCAGCAGCTTAGTAGGGACAGGGTATAACGAGCAGTACTTC.

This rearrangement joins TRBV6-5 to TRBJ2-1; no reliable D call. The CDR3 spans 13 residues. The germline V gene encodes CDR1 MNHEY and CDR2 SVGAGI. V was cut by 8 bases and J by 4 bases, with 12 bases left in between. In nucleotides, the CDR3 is TGTGCCAGCGGCCCCGAGGTTTACAATGAGCAGTTCTTC. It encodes CASGPEVYNEQFF.

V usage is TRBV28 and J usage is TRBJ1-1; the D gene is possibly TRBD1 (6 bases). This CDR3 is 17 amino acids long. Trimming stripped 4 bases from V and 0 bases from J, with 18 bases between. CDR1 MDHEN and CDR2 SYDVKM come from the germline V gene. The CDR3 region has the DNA TGTGCCAGCAGTTCCGGTAGGACAGTAAGCTTGAACACTGAAGCTTTCTTT. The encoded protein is CASSSGRTVSLNTEAFF.

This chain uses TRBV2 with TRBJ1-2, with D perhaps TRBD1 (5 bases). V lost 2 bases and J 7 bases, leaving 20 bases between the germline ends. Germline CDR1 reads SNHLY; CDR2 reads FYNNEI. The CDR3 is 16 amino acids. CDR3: CASSERGRAVGSGYTF. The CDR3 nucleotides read TGTGCCAGCAGTGAAAGGGGCAGGGCCGTCGGTAGTGGCTACACCTTC.

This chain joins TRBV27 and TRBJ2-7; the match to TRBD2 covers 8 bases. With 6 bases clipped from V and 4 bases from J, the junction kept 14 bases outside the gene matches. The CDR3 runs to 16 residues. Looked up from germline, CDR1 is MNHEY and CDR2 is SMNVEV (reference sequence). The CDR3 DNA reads TGTGCCAGCAGCCCCCGGGGGGGATCGAGGGCGTACGAGCAGTACTTC. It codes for CASSPRGGSRAYEQYF.

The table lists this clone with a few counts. This CDR3 is CASSLISTEAFF. In nucleotides, the CDR3 is TGTGCCAGCAGCCTAATATCGACTGAAGCTTTCTTT. This chain links TRBV7-9 with TRBJ1-1; D remains unclear. The germline V gene has CDR1 SEHNR and CDR2 FQNEAQ (reference sequence). The CDR3 has 12 residues. Trimming removed 5 bases from V and 5 bases from J, with 9 bases in between.

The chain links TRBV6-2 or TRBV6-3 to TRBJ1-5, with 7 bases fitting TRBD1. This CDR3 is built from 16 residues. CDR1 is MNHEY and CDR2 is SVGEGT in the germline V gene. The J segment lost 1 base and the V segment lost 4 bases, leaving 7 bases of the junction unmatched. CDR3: CASSFYRGASNQPQHF. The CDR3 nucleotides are TGTGCCAGCAGTTTTTACAGGGGCGCCAGCAATCAGCCCCAGCATTTT.

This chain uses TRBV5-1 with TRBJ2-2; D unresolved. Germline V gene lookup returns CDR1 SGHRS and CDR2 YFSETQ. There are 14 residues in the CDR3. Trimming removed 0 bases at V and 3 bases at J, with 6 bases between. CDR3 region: CASSLGTDTGELFF. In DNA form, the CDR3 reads TGCGCCAGCAGCTTGGGCACGGACACCGGGGAGCTGTTTTTT.

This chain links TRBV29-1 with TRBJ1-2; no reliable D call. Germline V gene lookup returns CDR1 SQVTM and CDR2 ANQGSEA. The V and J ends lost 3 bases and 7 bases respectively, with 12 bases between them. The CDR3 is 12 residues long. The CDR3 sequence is CSVDEVGGGYTF. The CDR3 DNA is TGCAGCGTTGATGAGGTTGGAGGTGGCTACACCTTC.

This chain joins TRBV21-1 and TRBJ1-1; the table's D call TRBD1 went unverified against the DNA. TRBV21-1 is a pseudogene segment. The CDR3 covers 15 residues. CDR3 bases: TGTGCCAGCAGCGACTCGACAGGGGTAATTCCTGAAGCTTTCTTT. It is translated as CASSDSTGVIPEAFF.

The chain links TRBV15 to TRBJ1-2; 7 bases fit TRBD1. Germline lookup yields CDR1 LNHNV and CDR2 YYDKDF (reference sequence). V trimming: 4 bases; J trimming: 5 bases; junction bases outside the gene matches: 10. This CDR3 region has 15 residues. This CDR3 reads CATSKDRAVGYGYTF. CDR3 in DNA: TGTGCCACCAGCAAAGACAGGGCAGTGGGGTATGGCTACACCTTC.

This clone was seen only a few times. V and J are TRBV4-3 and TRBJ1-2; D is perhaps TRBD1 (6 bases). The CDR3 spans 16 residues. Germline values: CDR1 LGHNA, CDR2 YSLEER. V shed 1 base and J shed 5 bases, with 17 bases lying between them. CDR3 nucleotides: TGCGCCAGCAGCCAAGTCCCCACAGGGATTAAGTATGGCTACACCTTC. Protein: CASSQVPTGIKYGYTF.

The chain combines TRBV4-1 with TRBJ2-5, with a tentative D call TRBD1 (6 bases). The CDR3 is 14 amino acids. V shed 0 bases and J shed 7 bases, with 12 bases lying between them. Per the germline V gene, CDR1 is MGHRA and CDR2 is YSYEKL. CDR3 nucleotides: TGCGCCAGCAGCCAAGAAGGTGGGGGCGGGACCCAGTACTTC. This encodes CASSQEGGGGTQYF.

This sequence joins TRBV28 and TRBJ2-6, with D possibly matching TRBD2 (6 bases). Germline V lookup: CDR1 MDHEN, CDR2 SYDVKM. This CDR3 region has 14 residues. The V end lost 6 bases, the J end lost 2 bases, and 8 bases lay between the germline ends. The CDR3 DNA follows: TGTGCCAGCAGGGGGGGAGCTGGGGCCAACGTCCTGACTTTC. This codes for CASRGGAGANVLTF.

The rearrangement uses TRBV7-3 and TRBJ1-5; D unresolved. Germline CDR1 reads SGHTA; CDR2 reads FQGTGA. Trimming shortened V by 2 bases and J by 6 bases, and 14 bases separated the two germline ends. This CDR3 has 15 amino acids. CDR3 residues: CASSLGEGPGQPQHF. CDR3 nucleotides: TGTGCCAGCAGCTTAGGTGAGGGTCCAGGTCAGCCCCAGCATTTT.

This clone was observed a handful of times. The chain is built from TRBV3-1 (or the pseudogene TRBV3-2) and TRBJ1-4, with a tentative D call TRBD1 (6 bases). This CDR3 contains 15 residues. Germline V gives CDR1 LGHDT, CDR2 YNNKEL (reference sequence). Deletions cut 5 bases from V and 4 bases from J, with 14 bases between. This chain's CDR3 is CASSYLGARNEKLFF. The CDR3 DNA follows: TGTGCCAGCAGCTACCTGGGGGCGCGTAATGAAAAACTGTTTTTT.

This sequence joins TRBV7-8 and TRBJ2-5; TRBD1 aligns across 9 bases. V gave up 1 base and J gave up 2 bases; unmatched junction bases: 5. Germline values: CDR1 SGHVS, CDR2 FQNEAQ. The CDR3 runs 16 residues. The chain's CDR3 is CASSLVTGGRQETQYF. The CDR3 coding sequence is TGTGCCAGCAGCTTAGTTACAGGGGGCCGGCAAGAGACCCAGTACTTC.